This T cell receptor beta chain was sequenced during a study of cytomegalovirus exposure and HLA in healthy donors. Study-wide points: A missense DCLRE1C variant was associated with V- and J-gene trimming of TCR beta chains in a later analysis, and an independent cohort replicated the association. In a later analysis, compared with equally common non-associated chains, HLA-associated beta chains were more expanded. Using a false discovery rate of 0.05, a later analysis showed that fewer than 20,000 TCR beta sequences were associated with HLA alleles.

Germline V gene sequence: CDR1 SGHTS, CDR2 YDEGEE. CDR3 length: 16 residues. Trimming cost V 4 bases and J 9 bases, with 23 bases left between them. 13 Jbeta primers and 60 Vbeta primers were used for the PCR. Profiling relied on immunoSEQ multiplex PCR, and the TCRdb table lists in-frame clones only, not all of them. The table records some 250,000 clones, around 80% of them present only once. This clone appeared a few times. What it binds is not known. The chain employs TRBV5-8 and TRBJ1-5; maybe TRBD1 (6 bases). Sequencing input: PBMCs. The clonotype originates from a woman aged 55-69 years in good health and CMV-seropositive. DNA for the CDR3: TGTGCCAGCAGCGTCCGGTTAGGGGGGGCGAGTCCGCCCCAGCATTTT. Encoded protein: CASSVRLGGASPPQHF.